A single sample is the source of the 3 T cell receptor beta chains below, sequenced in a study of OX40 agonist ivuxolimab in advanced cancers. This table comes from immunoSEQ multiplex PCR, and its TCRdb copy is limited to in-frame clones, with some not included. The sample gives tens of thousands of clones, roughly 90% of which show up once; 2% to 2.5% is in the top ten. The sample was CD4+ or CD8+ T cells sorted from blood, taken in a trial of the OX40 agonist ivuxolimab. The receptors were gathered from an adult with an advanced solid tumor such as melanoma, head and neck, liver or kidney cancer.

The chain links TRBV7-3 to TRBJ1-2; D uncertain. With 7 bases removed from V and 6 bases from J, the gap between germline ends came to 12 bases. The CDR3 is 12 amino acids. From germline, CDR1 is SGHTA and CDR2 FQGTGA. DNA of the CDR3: TGTGCCAGCACCCAAGGCGGCCATGGCTACACCTTC. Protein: CASTQGGHGYTF.

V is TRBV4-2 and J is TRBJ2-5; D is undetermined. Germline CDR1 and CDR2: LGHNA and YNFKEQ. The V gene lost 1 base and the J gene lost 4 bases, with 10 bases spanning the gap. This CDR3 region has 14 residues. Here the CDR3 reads CASSQVNQGETQYF. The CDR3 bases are TGTGCCAGCAGCCAAGTTAACCAAGGAGAGACCCAGTACTTC.

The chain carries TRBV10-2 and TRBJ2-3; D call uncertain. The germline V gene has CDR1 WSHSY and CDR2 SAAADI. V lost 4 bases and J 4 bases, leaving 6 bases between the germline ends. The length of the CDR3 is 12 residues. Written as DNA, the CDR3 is TGCGCCAGCAGTGGGAGTCCAGATACGCAGTATTTT. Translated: CASSGSPDTQYF.